This T cell receptor (beta chain) is from a study of T cells in Graves' hyperthyroidism and ophthalmopathy. Study results and caveats: By a 13 V-J model, ophthalmopathy was set apart from stable hyperthyroidism.

A few counts support this clonotype. The antigen is undetermined. The V gene lost 1 base and the J gene lost 1 base, with 12 bases spanning the gap. Germline V gene data show CDR1 as LNHNV and CDR2 as YYDKDF (reference sequence). CDR3 length: 16 residues. RNA transcripts provided the source from which TCR beta CDR3 regions were amplified. RT-PCR in the first round (using the HTBI primer set) targeted the TCR CDR3. In TCRdb, the multiplex PCR reads were re-called with MiXCR into one record per CDR3 protein. This sample has approximately 690,000 distinct CDR3 sequences, with less than 25% found just once. Diagnosing involved the use of clinical symptoms, serum thyroxine and TRAb, thyroid ultrasound and orbital computed tomography.

The sequenced sample consisted of blood. The gene calls are TRBV15 and TRBJ2-3, with D perhaps TRBD2 (7 bases). The sequence was collected from a man aged 25 to 40 with Graves' ophthalmopathy. CDR3 bases: TGTGCCACCAGCAGAGTGTTAGGGGGGGGCACAGATACGCAGTATTTT. This gives the protein CATSRVLGGGTDTQYF. Full variable domain (outside the CDR3, taken from reference TRBV15 and TRBJ2-3): DAMVIQNPRYQVTQFGKPVTLSCSQTLNHNVMYWYQQKSSQAPKLLFHYYDKDFNNEADTPDNFQSRRPNTSFCFLDIRSPGLGDTAMYLCATSRVLGGGTDTQYFGPGTRLTVL.